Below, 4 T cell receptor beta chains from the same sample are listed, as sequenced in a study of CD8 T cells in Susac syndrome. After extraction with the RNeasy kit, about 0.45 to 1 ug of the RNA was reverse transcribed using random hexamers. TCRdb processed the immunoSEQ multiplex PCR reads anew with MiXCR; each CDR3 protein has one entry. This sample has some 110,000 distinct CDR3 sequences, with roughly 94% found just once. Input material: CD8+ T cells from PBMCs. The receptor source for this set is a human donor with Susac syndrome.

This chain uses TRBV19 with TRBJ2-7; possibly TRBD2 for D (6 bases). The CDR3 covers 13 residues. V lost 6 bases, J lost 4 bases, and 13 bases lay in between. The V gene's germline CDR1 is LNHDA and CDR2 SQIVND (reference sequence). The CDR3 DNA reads TGTGCCAGTAGCACCGGGACTTGGTACGAGCAGTACTTC. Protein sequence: CASSTGTWYEQYF.

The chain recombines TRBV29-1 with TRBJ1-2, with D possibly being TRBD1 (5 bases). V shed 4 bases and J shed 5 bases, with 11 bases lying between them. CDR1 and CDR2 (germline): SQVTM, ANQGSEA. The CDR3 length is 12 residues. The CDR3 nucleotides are TGCAGCGTTGGGCAGGGCCCGTATGGCTACACCTTC. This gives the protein CSVGQGPYGYTF.

The CDR3 DNA reads TGTGCCAGCAGCCCGCCCCTCAGGGCCGAGCAGTACTTC. It is translated as CASSPPLRAEQYF. The genes are TRBV11-3 and TRBJ2-7, with D perhaps matching TRBD1 (5 bases). Germline lookup yields CDR1 SGHNT and CDR2 YENEEA. V lost 5 bases, J lost 6 bases, and 14 bases lay in between. The CDR3 runs 13 residues.

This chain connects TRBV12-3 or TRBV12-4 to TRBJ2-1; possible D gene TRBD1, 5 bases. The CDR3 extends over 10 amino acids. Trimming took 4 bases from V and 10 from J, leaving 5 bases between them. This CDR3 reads CASSWTEQFF. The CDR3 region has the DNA TGTGCCAGCAGTTGGACAGAGCAGTTCTTC.